The 3 T cell receptor beta chains listed next were all sequenced from one sample in a study of T-cell memory formation after mild COVID-19 (dated by TCRdb to the early 2020s). The library was produced with 5' RACE. Data came from an Illumina NovaSeq 6000. TCRdb reprocessed the public reads (quality trimming at Q25 with fastp, clone calling with MiXCR) and kept in-frame beta chains. Each CDR3 protein appears once, grouped with its most common genes and DNA. The sample has some 330,000 distinct CDR3 sequences on record, about 21% of them singletons. Approximately 13% of the sample comes from the top ten. The source material was PBMCs or a T cell subset sorted from them (not recorded which). The receptors derive from an adult woman who had mild COVID-19 (a few samples of this study predate the infection). The sample titles of this study are shuffled in the database, so cell type and time point are left out; the donor was told from shared clones.

This clonotype was counted between two and nine times. The V and J genes are TRBV20-1 and TRBJ2-3; maybe TRBD2 (7 bases). This CDR3 region has 15 residues. Germline values: CDR1 DFQATT, CDR2 SNEGSKA (reference sequence). The germline V and J ends were trimmed by 0 bases and 2 bases, with 12 bases remaining between them. CDR3 region: CSARDRRGLTDTQYF. The DNA of the CDR3 is TGCAGTGCTAGAGATCGGCGGGGGCTCACAGATACGCAGTATTTT.

This clonotype was picked up many times. The V and J genes are TRBV7-7 and TRBJ1-1, with unresolved D. V lost 3 bases to trimming and J lost 1 base, with 6 bases between them. The CDR3 runs 13 residues. Germline CDR1 is SSHAT and CDR2 is FNYEAQ (reference sequence). The CDR3 sequence: CASSFQENTEAFF. Written as DNA, the CDR3 is TGTGCCAGCAGCTTTCAGGAGAACACTGAAGCTTTCTTT.

A few counts support this clonotype. The chain is built from TRBV4-1 and TRBJ1-1; D is perhaps TRBD1 (6 bases). V lost 3 bases to trimming and J lost 2 bases, with 13 bases between them. Per the germline V gene, CDR1 is MGHRA and CDR2 is YSYEKL. The CDR3 is made up of 15 amino acids. The CDR3 region has the DNA TGCGCCAGCAGCCACTCGGACAGTGCCAACACTGAAGCTTTCTTT. Residues: CASSHSDSANTEAFF.